The 24 T cell receptor beta chains in this list originate from one sample, sequenced in a study of blood T cells in healthy people across ages. With a J-beta primer mix and a sample-barcoded 5' primer, a second PCR ran roughly 6 to 12 cycles. TCRdb called the 5' RACE reads again in MiXCR, with one record for every CDR3 protein. The sample yields around 1,900,000 distinct CDR3 sequences, 39% seen once. The sequenced sample consisted of blood. The origin of the receptors is a human donor in good health.

This clonotype has just a few counts. The V and J genes are TRBV27 and TRBJ2-7; D may be TRBD2 (6 bases). Germline V gene lookup returns CDR1 MNHEY and CDR2 SMNVEV (reference sequence). The CDR3 sequence is 13 residues long. V was trimmed by 3 bases and J by 5 bases, leaving 11 bases between them. CDR3 in DNA: TGTGCCAGCAGTTTCTCCAGGGAGGACGAGCAGTACTTC. As protein: CASSFSREDEQYF.

V is TRBV20-1 and J is TRBJ2-4, with 9 bases aligning to TRBD2. The J call may be incorrect, as the DNA end agrees better with TRBJ2-7. Germline V lookup: CDR1 DFQATT, CDR2 SNEGSKA (reference sequence). This CDR3 has 15 residues. This CDR3 reads CSARDPRTSAYEQYF. CDR3 sequence (DNA): TGCAGTGCTAGAGATCCCAGGACTAGCGCGTACGAGCAGTACTTC.

The rearrangement joins TRBV14 to TRBJ2-5; 9 bases are a match to TRBD1. Trimming took 4 bases from V and 0 from J; bases not matched to a gene: 3. This CDR3 is built from 15 residues. Germline-derived CDR1 and CDR2 are SGHDN and FVKESK. In DNA, the CDR3 is TGTGCCAGCAGCCCGGGACAGGGACACCAAGAGACCCAGTACTTC. Protein: CASSPGQGHQETQYF.

This chain connects TRBV4-3 to TRBJ1-2; the match to TRBD1 covers 8 bases. CDR1 is LGHNA and CDR2 is YSLEER in the germline V gene. This CDR3 region has 14 residues. Trimming removed 0 bases from V and 7 bases from J; junction bases left unmatched: 4. The CDR3 here is CASSQEDRDSGYTF. The CDR3 DNA is TGCGCCAGCAGCCAAGAGGACAGGGATTCTGGCTACACCTTC.

The chain combines TRBV6-5 with TRBJ2-1; 7 bases line up with TRBD1. CDR1 MNHEY and CDR2 SVGAGI come from the germline V gene. J lost 13 bases, V lost 5 bases, and 20 bases had no gene match. The CDR3 is 16 amino acids. This chain's CDR3 is CASSTLQGTLKETQFF. CDR3 nucleotide sequence: TGTGCCAGCAGTACCTTACAGGGGACGCTTAAAGAGACCCAGTTCTTC.

The V and J genes are TRBV7-9 and TRBJ2-7; the D gene is possibly TRBD2 (5 bases). Germline CDR1 is SEHNR and CDR2 is FQNEAQ (reference sequence). V lost 4 bases, J lost 1 base, and 14 bases lay in between. The CDR3 contains 15 residues. The chain's CDR3 is CASSSHRGGSYEQYF. The CDR3 DNA is TGTGCCAGCAGCTCTCATAGAGGCGGGTCCTACGAGCAGTACTTC.

This clonotype was seen a few times. The chain carries TRBV3-1 and TRBJ1-6; 10 bases are shared with TRBD1. V shed 1 base, J shed 7 bases, and the junction held 4 bases outside the gene matches. CDR3 length equals 16 residues. Germline CDR1 is LGHDT and CDR2 is YNNKEL (reference sequence). CDR3 amino acids: CASSQGPGQGNSPLHF. CDR3 DNA: TGTGCCAGCAGCCAAGGACCGGGACAGGGGAATTCACCCCTCCACTTT. Full variable domain (outside the CDR3, taken from reference TRBV3-1 and TRBJ1-6): DTAVSQTPKYLVTQMGNDKSIKCEQNLGHDTMYWYKQDSKKFLKIMFSYNNKELIINETVPNRFSPKSPDKAHLNLHINSLELGDSAVYFCASSQGPGQGNSPLHFGNGTRLTVT.

This chain joins TRBV4-2 and TRBJ1-2, with 10 positions matching TRBD1. The CDR3 totals 18 residues. V shed 0 bases, J shed 3 bases, and the junction held 10 bases outside the gene matches. The germline V gene has CDR1 LGHNA and CDR2 YNFKEQ. Here the CDR3 DNA reads TGTGCCAGCAGCCAAGATCTAATTGGGACAGGGGCCGACTATGGCTACACCTTC. Its translation: CASSQDLIGTGADYGYTF.

This clonotype was seen a handful of times. Mismatch with germline at one junction end may stem from a read error. The chain couples TRBV7-2 to TRBJ2-3, with D tentatively TRBD2 (7 bases). Germline CDR1 SGHTA, CDR2 FQGNSA. This CDR3 spans 14 amino acids. CDR3 bases: TGTGCCAGCAGTTTAGGGGGGGCCCAAGATACGCAGTATTTT. Amino acids: CASSLGGAQDTQYF.

This clonotype has just a few counts. V usage is TRBV6-2 or TRBV6-3 and J usage is TRBJ1-4, with TRBD1 matching 10 bases. Trimming removed 6 bases from V and 8 bases from J; junction bases left unmatched: 21. Per germline, CDR1 MNHEY and CDR2 SVGEGT. The CDR3 runs to 19 residues. The CDR3 DNA follows: TGTGCCAGCAGCTTCCGACTTCCGGGACAGGGGACCGAGGGGGAAAAACTGTTTTTT. Protein sequence: CASSFRLPGQGTEGEKLFF.

This clonotype was found a few times. The chain links TRBV7-2 to TRBJ2-1, with D tentatively TRBD1 or TRBD2 (5 bases each). The CDR3 contains 16 residues. Trimming left V 4 bases short and J 0 bases short, with 13 bases between. Looked up from germline, CDR1 is SGHTA and CDR2 is FQGNSA. DNA for the CDR3: TGTGCCAGCAGCTGGGGCTTGGAGGCCTCCTACAATGAGCAGTTCTTC. Its translation: CASSWGLEASYNEQFF.

The chain uses TRBV4-1 and TRBJ2-3, with 10 bases that match TRBD1. With 1 base clipped from V and 5 bases from J, the junction kept 18 bases outside the gene matches. From germline, CDR1 is MGHRA and CDR2 YSYEKL. The CDR3 spans 20 residues. CDR3 loop: CASSQVPPYVGQGREDTQYF. DNA for the CDR3: TGCGCCAGCAGCCAAGTCCCCCCCTATGTGGGACAGGGGAGGGAAGATACGCAGTATTTT.

This clonotype was observed a few times. An end of the junction differs from the germline gene, which may be a read error. CDR3 coding DNA: TGTACCAGCAGTTATAGCGGACGGGCACAGGGAGGCTACACCTTC. Amino acid sequence: CTSSYSGRAQGGYTF. V and J are TRBV6-5 and TRBJ1-2; possible D gene TRBD1, 6 bases. Germline assignment: CDR1 MNHEY and CDR2 SVGAGI. The length of the CDR3 is 15 residues.

This rearrangement joins TRBV29-1 to TRBJ1-1, with D perhaps matching TRBD1 (6 bases). CDR1 and CDR2 (germline): SQVTM, ANQGSEA. V was trimmed by 5 bases and J by 0 bases, leaving 25 bases between them. This CDR3 region has 18 residues. The CDR3 coding sequence is TGCAGCGTTCTTAGAGTCCGGGACAACCCGGGGGTGAACACTGAAGCTTTCTTT. It specifies CSVLRVRDNPGVNTEAFF.

There are many counts of this clonotype. This chain uses TRBV7-9 with TRBJ1-2; a possible D gene is TRBD1 (6 bases). The V end was cut by 5 bases, the J end by 2 bases, with 12 bases between. CDR3 length: 14 amino acids. Germline V gene data show CDR1 as SEHNR and CDR2 as FQNEAQ (reference sequence). The chain's CDR3 is CASSPSTGNYGYTF. As DNA, the CDR3 is TGTGCCAGCAGCCCCTCGACAGGCAACTATGGCTACACCTTC.

This clonotype was counted a few times. The chain employs TRBV7-2 and TRBJ2-3, with D unclear. The CDR3 spans 16 residues. With 5 bases removed from V and 0 bases from J, the gap between germline ends came to 15 bases. Germline CDR1 reads SGHTA; CDR2 reads FQGNSA. The CDR3 protein is CASSSDMGSSTDTQYF. Written as DNA, the CDR3 is TGTGCCAGCAGCAGCGACATGGGATCTAGCACAGATACGCAGTATTTT.

The chain carries TRBV6-2 or TRBV6-3 and TRBJ2-2; perhaps TRBD1 as D (5 bases). The V gene lost 8 bases and the J gene lost 3 bases, with 7 bases spanning the gap. CDR1 is MNHEY and CDR2 is SVGEGT in the germline V gene. The CDR3 extends over 12 amino acids. CDR3 residues: CASGAYTGELFF. The CDR3 DNA reads as TGTGCCAGCGGGGCATACACCGGGGAGCTGTTTTTT.

The sample holds a few counts of this clonotype. CDR3 nucleotides: TGCAGCGTTGGGACAGGCAACAATGAGCAGTTCTTC. Protein product: CSVGTGNNEQFF. The chain carries TRBV29-1 and TRBJ2-1; TRBD1 matches 7 bases. Per germline, CDR1 SQVTM and CDR2 ANQGSEA. The CDR3 loop spans 12 amino acids. The ends lost 4 bases at V and 5 bases at J; junction bases unmatched: 2.

In its sample, this clonotype was seen many times. The chain has TRBV29-1 and TRBJ1-2; perhaps TRBD1 as D (5 bases). This CDR3 contains 14 residues. Germline values: CDR1 SQVTM, CDR2 ANQGSEA. V lost 0 bases to trimming and J lost 2 bases, with 10 bases between them. CDR3 sequence: CSVEDLTENYGYTF. DNA of the CDR3: TGCAGCGTTGAAGATCTGACAGAGAACTATGGCTACACCTTC.

There are a few counts of this clonotype. The rearrangement joins TRBV20-1 to TRBJ1-2; no clear D gene. Trimming took off 6 bases at V and 6 bases at J, with 17 bases between the two ends. The CDR3 is made up of 13 amino acids. Germline assignment: CDR1 DFQATT and CDR2 SNEGSKA (reference sequence). CDR3 DNA: TGCAGTGCATTCCCGGACGGTAGAGATGGCTACACCTTC. This codes for CSAFPDGRDGYTF.

Comment on this clonotype: This clone may be a read error of a much larger clone one base away. V and J are TRBV12-3 or TRBV12-4 and TRBJ2-2; D is unresolved. This CDR3 comprises 13 residues. Trimming shortened V by 2 bases and J by 1 base, and 2 bases separated the two germline ends. CDR3 sequence: CASSLWNTGELFF. CDR3 nucleotide sequence: TGTGCCAGCAGTTTATGGAACACCGGGGAGCTGTTTTTT.

The chain joins TRBV20-1 to TRBJ2-5; possible D gene TRBD1, 6 bases. With 1 base removed from V and 5 bases from J, the gap between germline ends came to 14 bases. Looked up from germline, CDR1 is DFQATT and CDR2 is SNEGSKA (reference sequence). This CDR3 spans 14 amino acids. DNA of the CDR3: TGCAGTGCTAGAGCCAACAGGGTCGGGGAGACCCAGTACTTC. Residues: CSARANRVGETQYF.

This clonotype appeared a few times. The gene calls are TRBV4-3 and TRBJ1-5; TRBD1 might be the D (5 bases). Germline CDR1 is LGHNA and CDR2 is YSLEER. This CDR3 contains 18 residues. The V end lost 0 bases, the J end lost 6 bases, and 21 bases lay between the germline ends. CDR3 protein: CASSQEAGPNIYRQPQHF. CDR3 nucleotides: TGCGCCAGCAGCCAAGAGGCGGGGCCTAATATATATCGTCAGCCCCAGCATTTT.

The rearrangement links TRBV7-8 to TRBJ1-4, with D hard to call. The CDR3 is 13 amino acids. The germline V and J ends were trimmed by 6 bases and 4 bases, with 9 bases remaining between them. Germline V gene data show CDR1 as SGHVS and CDR2 as FQNEAQ. CDR3 in DNA: TGTGCCAGCAGGGATAGACTTAATGAAAAACTGTTTTTT. Its protein is CASRDRLNEKLFF.